These T cell receptor beta chains were read from a single sample in a study of blood T cell repertoires in COVID-19. Sequenced by immunoSEQ multiplex PCR; TCRdb stores in-frame clones only, minus some. The data hold roughly 250,000 clones, with under 95% observed a single time. The sample consisted of PBMCs or T cells enriched from blood (not recorded which). These receptors all come from a woman aged 35 to 49 with acute COVID-19. CDR3s include the opening cysteine and the closing phenylalanine or tryptophan.

j_call	v_call	cdr3_aa
TRBJ2-3	TRBV5-4	CASSRDRAFTDTQYF
TRBJ2-1	TRBV15	CATEAGGPGNEQFF
TRBJ2-1	TRBV6-5	CASSYSSGGAYEQFF
TRBJ2-7	TRBV9	CASSVGPSGGEEQYF
TRBJ1-3	TRBV3-1/TRBV3-2	CASSQGPGNTIYF
TRBJ2-7	TRBV28	CASSSSGEGNGEQYF
TRBJ1-1	TRBV29-1	CSVEDWDREGTEAFF
TRBJ1-1	TRBV29-1	CSVKAQGVNTEAFF
TRBJ2-3	TRBV9	CASAEDLGLAGNTDTQYF
TRBJ1-2	TRBV23-1	CASSPWDSNYGYTF
TRBJ1-4	TRBV12-3/TRBV12-4	CASNPDRGRKLFF
TRBJ2-7	TRBV2	CASSLRGLTYEQYF
TRBJ1-4	TRBV30	CAWSSGTVVTNEKLFF
TRBJ2-7	TRBV11-2	CASSPRGGYEQYF
TRBJ1-1	TRBV5-1	CASSWDRARNTEAFF
TRBJ2-1	TRBV4-2	CASSQSSGGAVEQFF
TRBJ1-1	TRBV12-5	CASGLLIREPFF
TRBJ1-1	TRBV12-3/TRBV12-4	CASTRLNTEAFF
TRBJ1-1	TRBV4-1	CASSQPPPGNTEAFF
TRBJ2-3	TRBV5-1	CASSLGTSGGYADTQYF
TRBJ1-1	TRBV2	CASRSRTRTTEAFF
TRBJ1-5	TRBV7-3	CASSSHRVGDQPQHF
TRBJ1-5	TRBV7-2	CASSLGGQSNQPQHF
TRBJ1-1	TRBV28	CASNPGGVNTEAFF
TRBJ1-6	TRBV2	CASSEDSYNSPLHF
TRBJ2-3	TRBV15	CATSRDMGQGTDTQYF
TRBJ2-3	TRBV13	CASSTSGGAPDTQYF
TRBJ2-3	TRBV24-1	CATSDPPGLASTDTQYF
TRBJ1-3	TRBV28	CASSQPQGTGNTIYF
TRBJ1-6	TRBV5-1	CASSLEGNNSPLHF
TRBJ1-6	TRBV6-1	CASSARQTSGNSPLHF
TRBJ1-1	TRBV28	CASSPGNTEAFF
TRBJ2-3	TRBV5-1	CASSLTSGGSFSTDTQYF
TRBJ2-2	TRBV6-5	CATGSGDTGELFF